The clone carrying this T cell receptor beta chain was picked up one time. These data belong to a study of blood T cell repertoires in COVID-19. Germline loops: CDR1 GTSNPN, CDR2 SVGIG (reference sequence). V shed 3 bases, J shed 5 bases, and the junction held 2 bases outside the gene matches. The CDR3 consists of 13 residues. Ages ranged from roughly 18 to 100 years, with residence in 24 US areas. In the authors' methods: Amplification of reference gene primers provided the estimated nucleated cell counts. The table came from immunoSEQ multiplex PCR; TCRdb's copy has only in-frame clones and leaves some out. The DNA was the basis for D and trimming; V, J and clone size are from that table. Of 120,000 to 150,000 clones listed, roughly 86% are singletons.

The specimen sequenced was PBMCs or T cells enriched from blood (not recorded which). The chain couples TRBV30 to TRBJ1-4; 8 bases align to TRBD1. This clonotype was obtained from a woman aged 45-65 years with acute COVID-19. Written as DNA, the CDR3 is TGTGCCTGGAGCAGGGACAGGAATGAAAAACTGTTTTTT. Protein product: CAWSRDRNEKLFF.